Sequencing of this TCR beta chain was carried out in a study of T cell responses to AZD1222 COVID-19 vaccine. Assay: immunoSEQ multiplex PCR; the TCRdb copy retains only in-frame clones and omits some. This sample yields some 86,000 clones, of which 90% are seen a single time; about 5% belongs to the top ten. J gave up 6 bases and V 8 bases, and 14 bases lay outside the gene matches. The germline CDR1 and CDR2 sequences are SGHRS and YFSETQ. This CDR3 is 15 amino acids long. Of note for this clone: What it binds is not known.

Study-wide points: An increase in Spike-specific TCR breadth and depth was observed after two AZD1222 doses. Donors in the cohort were predominantly white British and more often female, and clonal diversity was possibly underestimated.

The sample in question was peripheral blood, obtained 28 days after the second AZD1222 dose. The TCR was taken from an adult who received the AZD1222 COVID-19 vaccine. This chain links TRBV5-1 with TRBJ1-5; 7 nucleotides agree with TRBD1. The CDR3 loop reads CASSLESGGSQPQHF. CDR3 bases: TGCGCCAGTAGCCTGGAGTCAGGGGGAAGTCAGCCCCAGCATTTT.